This TCR beta chain is drawn from a study of shared clonotypes between healthy human individuals. Across the study: With ages of 18 to 49, the donors were two women and three men.

Methods used by the authors: ImmunoSEQ output lacked quality scores and full-length reads, limiting matched filtering. Assay: immunoSEQ multiplex PCR; the TCRdb copy retains only in-frame clones and omits some. Clonal size and the V and J genes are those of that table, whereas D and trimming came from the DNA. This table has about 480,000 clones, over 75% appearing once. Germline V gene sequence: CDR1 MGHDK, CDR2 SYGVNS. V lost 5 bases and J 6 bases, leaving 14 bases between the germline ends. The CDR3 extends over 13 amino acids. This chain links TRBV25-1 with TRBJ2-7; maybe TRBD1 (7 bases). The sample was PBMCs. The TCR originated in a woman in her thirties or forties in good health. Some clones in this sample may be carry-over from other donors' samples. CDR3 in DNA: TGTGCCAGCAGTCCAGGGGGGTCGAGCGAGCAGTACTTC. Residues: CASSPGGSSEQYF.